This paragraph reports one T cell receptor (beta chain). Its antigen is currently unknown. These data belong to a study of CD8 T cells in Susac syndrome. Study-wide background: Patients with Susac syndrome were therapy-naive, on corticosteroids, or on intravenous immunoglobulin alone at blood draw.

RNA amounts of about 0.5 to 1 ug underwent reverse transcription with random hexamers. TCRdb independently ran MiXCR on the immunoSEQ multiplex PCR reads; one entry per CDR3 protein. The sample includes approximately 210,000 distinct CDR3 sequences, about 95% of them seen just once. General study points: In Susac patients, clonal expansion was not detected in CD4+ cells.

The V and J ends lost 9 bases and 3 bases respectively, with 12 bases between them. This CDR3 spans 13 amino acids. Germline CDR1 reads SNHLY; CDR2 reads FYNNEI. TEMRA cells were FACS-enriched, with CD8+ and CD4+ T cells isolated negatively. The sequencing input was CD4+ T cells from PBMCs. The chain couples TRBV2 to TRBJ2-1; D gene unclear. The clonotype originates from a human donor with Susac syndrome. In nucleotides, the CDR3 is TGTGCCAGTCAGGACCGCCACTACAATGAGCAGTTCTTC. This translates into CASQDRHYNEQFF. Full variable domain (remainder filled in from reference TRBV2 and TRBJ2-1): EPEVTQTPSHQVTQMGQEVILRCVPISNHLYFYWYRQILGQKVEFLVSFYNNEISEKSEIFDDQFSVERPDGSNFTLKIRSTKLEDSAMYFCASQDRHYNEQFFGPGTRLTVL.